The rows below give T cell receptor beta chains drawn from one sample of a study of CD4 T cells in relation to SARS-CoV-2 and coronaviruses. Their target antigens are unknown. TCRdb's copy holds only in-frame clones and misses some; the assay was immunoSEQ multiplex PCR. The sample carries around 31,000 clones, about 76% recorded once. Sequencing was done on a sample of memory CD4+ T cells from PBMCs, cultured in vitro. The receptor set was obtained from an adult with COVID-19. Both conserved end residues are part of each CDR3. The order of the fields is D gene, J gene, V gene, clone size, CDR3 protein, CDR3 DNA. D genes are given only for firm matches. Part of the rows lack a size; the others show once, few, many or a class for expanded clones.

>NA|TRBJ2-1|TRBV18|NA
CASSPLGLIYNEQFF
TGTGCCAGCTCACCATTAGGACTGATTTACAATGAGCAGTTCTTC
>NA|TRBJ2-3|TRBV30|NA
CAWTSRPTDTQYF
TGTGCCTGGACTTCTAGACCCACAGATACGCAGTATTTT
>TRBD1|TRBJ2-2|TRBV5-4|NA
CASSLGGWDRVYTGELFF
TGTGCCAGCAGCTTGGGAGGTTGGGACAGGGTGTACACCGGGGAGCTGTTTTTT
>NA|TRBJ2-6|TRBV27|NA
CASSPIQKGAGANVLTF
TGTGCCAGCAGTCCGATACAGAAAGGGGCTGGGGCCAACGTCCTGACTTTC
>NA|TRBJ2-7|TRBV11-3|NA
CASSTGREPYEQYF
TGTGCCAGCAGCACGGGACGAGAACCCTACGAGCAGTACTTC
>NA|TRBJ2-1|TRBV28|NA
CASSGALVEQFF
TGTGCCAGCAGCGGAGCCCTTGTTGAGCAGTTCTTC
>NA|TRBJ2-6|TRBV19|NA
CASSITWQGYGANVLTF
TGTGCCAGTAGTATTACGTGGCAGGGTTACGGGGCCAACGTCCTGACTTTC
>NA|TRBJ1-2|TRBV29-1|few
CSVEAGENYGYTF
TGCAGCGTTGAAGCGGGAGAGAACTATGGCTACACCTTC
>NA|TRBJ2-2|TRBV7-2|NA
CASSPLARGVGELFF
TGTGCCAGCAGCCCCCTAGCCAGGGGGGTCGGGGAGCTGTTTTTT
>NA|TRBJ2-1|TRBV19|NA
CASSMGRLGEQFF
TGTGCCAGTAGTATGGGCCGCCTTGGGGAGCAGTTCTTC
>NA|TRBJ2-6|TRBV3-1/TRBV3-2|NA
CASSQVPLAGVLSGANVLTF
TGTGCCAGCAGCCAAGTTCCCCTCGCCGGGGTCCTCTCTGGGGCCAACGTCCTGACTTTC
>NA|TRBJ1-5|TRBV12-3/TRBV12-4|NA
CASSLNDNQPQHF
TGTGCCAGCAGTTTGAACGATAATCAGCCCCAGCATTTT
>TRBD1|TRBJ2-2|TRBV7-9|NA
CASSLAGQGERGELFF
TGTGCCAGCAGCCTCGCGGGACAGGGGGAGAGGGGGGAGCTGTTTTTT
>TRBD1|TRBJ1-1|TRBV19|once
CASSSRDRPNTEAFF
TGTGCCAGTAGTAGCCGGGACAGGCCGAACACTGAAGCTTTCTTT
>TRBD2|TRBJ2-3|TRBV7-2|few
CASSTRSGRTDTQYF
TGTGCCAGCAGCACCAGGAGCGGGAGGACAGATACGCAGTATTTT
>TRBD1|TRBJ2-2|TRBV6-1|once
CASSEAFGGRGQGSPGELFF
TGTGCCAGCAGTGAAGCTTTTGGAGGCAGGGGACAGGGTAGCCCCGGGGAGCTGTTTTTT
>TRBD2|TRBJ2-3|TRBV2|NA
CASRGLADTDTQYF
TGTGCCAGCAGGGGACTAGCGGACACAGATACGCAGTATTTT
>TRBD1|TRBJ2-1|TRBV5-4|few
CASSLSQGFYNEQFF
TGTGCCAGCAGCTTGTCACAGGGGTTCTACAATGAGCAGTTCTTC
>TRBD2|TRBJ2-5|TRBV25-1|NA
CASSLLGGREETQYF
TGTGCCAGCAGTCTTCTTGGCGGGAGGGAGGAGACCCAGTACTTC
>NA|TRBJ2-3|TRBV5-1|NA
CASSPLSGAKIDTQYF
TGCGCCAGCAGCCCCTTGTCGGGGGCTAAGATAGATACGCAGTATTTT
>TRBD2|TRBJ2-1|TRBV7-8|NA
CASSSNQAGGSGGNEQFF
TGTGCCAGCAGCTCCAACCAAGCGGGAGGGTCAGGGGGTAATGAGCAGTTCTTC
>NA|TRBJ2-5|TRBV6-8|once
CGHSGVTQYF
TGTGGCCACAGTGGGGTGACCCAGTACTTC
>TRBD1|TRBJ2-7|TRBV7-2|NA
CASSSRDSYEQYF
TGTGCCAGCAGCTCCCGGGACAGCTACGAGCAGTACTTC
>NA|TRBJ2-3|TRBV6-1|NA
CASSEGMPDTQYF
TGTGCCAGCAGTGAAGGGATGCCAGATACGCAGTATTTT
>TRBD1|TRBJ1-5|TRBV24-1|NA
CATSPGQGPVPQHF
TGTGCCACCTCCCCGGGACAGGGACCAGTACCCCAGCATTTT
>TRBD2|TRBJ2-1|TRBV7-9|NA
CASSLGSGRAYEQFF
TGTGCCAGCAGCTTAGGTAGCGGGAGGGCTTATGAGCAGTTCTTC
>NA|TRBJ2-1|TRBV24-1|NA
CATEMGGTDEQFF
TGTGCCACCGAAATGGGAGGAACCGATGAGCAGTTCTTC
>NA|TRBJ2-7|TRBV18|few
CASSRLADGSEQYF
TGTGCCAGCTCAAGACTGGCGGATGGGTCCGAGCAGTACTTC
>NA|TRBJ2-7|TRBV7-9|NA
CASSPTRNSYEQYF
TGTGCCAGCAGCCCGACTAGGAACTCCTACGAGCAGTACTTC
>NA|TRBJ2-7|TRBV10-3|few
CAISEQGPGDEQYF
TGTGCCATCAGTGAGCAGGGGCCGGGAGACGAGCAGTACTTC
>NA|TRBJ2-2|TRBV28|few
CASSSRAVLNTGELFF
TGTGCCAGCAGTTCCCGGGCCGTACTGAACACCGGGGAGCTGTTTTTT
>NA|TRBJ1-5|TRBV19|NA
CASSHGSNQPQHF
TGTGCCAGTAGCCACGGGTCAAATCAGCCCCAGCATTTT
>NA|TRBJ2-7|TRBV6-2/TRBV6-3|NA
CASSYGTDSYEQYF
TGTGCCAGCAGTTACGGGACTGACTCCTACGAGCAGTACTTC